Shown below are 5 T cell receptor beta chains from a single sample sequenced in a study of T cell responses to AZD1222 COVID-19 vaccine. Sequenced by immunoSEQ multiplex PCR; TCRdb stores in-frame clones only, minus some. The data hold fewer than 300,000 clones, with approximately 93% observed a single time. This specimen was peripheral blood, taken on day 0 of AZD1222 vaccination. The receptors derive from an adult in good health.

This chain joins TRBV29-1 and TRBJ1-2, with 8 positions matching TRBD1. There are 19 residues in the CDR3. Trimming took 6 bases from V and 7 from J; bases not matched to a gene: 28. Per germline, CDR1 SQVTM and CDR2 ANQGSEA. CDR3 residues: CSVDRPPPTDDRGKGGYTF. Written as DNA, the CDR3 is TGCAGCGTCGACCGGCCCCCTCCGACGGATGACAGGGGCAAAGGTGGCTACACCTTC. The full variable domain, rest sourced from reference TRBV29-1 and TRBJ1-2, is SAVISQKPSRDICQRGTSLTIQCQVDSQVTMMFWYRQQPGQSLTLIATANQGSEATYESGFVIDKFPISRPNLTFSTLTVSNMSPEDSSIYLCSVDRPPPTDDRGKGGYTFGSGTRLTVV.

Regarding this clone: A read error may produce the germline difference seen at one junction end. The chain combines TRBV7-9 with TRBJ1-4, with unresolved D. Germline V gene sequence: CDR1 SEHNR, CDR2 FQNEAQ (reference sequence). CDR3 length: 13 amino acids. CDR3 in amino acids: CASSFRTSEKLFF. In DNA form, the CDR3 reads TGTGCCAGCAGCTTCCGGACTAGTGAAAAACTGTTTTTT. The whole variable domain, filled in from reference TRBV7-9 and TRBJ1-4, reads DTGVSQNPRHKITKRGQNVTFRCDPISEHNRLYWYRQTLGQGPEFLTYFQNEAQLEKSRLLSDRFSAERPKGSFSTLEIQRTEQGDSAMYLCASSFRTSEKLFFGSGTQLSVL.

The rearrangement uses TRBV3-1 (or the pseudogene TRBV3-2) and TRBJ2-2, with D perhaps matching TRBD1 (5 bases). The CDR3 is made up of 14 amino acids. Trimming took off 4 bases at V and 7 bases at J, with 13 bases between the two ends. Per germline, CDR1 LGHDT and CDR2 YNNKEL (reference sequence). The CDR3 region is CASSPWQGGGELFF. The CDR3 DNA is TGTGCCAGCAGCCCTTGGCAGGGCGGCGGGGAGCTGTTTTTT.

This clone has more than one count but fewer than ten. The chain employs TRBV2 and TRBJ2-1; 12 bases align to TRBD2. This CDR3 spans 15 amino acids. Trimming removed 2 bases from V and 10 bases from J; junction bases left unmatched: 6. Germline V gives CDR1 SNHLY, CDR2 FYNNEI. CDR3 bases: TGTGCCAGCAGTGAACTAGCGGGAGGGGAGGTCGAGCAGTTCTTC. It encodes CASSELAGGEVEQFF.

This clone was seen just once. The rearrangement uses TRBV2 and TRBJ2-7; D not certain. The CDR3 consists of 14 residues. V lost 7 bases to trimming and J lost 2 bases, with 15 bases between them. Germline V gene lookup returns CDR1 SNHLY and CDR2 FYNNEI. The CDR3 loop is CASKLGKEPYEQYF. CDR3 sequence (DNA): TGTGCCAGCAAGCTGGGGAAAGAGCCCTACGAGCAGTACTTC.